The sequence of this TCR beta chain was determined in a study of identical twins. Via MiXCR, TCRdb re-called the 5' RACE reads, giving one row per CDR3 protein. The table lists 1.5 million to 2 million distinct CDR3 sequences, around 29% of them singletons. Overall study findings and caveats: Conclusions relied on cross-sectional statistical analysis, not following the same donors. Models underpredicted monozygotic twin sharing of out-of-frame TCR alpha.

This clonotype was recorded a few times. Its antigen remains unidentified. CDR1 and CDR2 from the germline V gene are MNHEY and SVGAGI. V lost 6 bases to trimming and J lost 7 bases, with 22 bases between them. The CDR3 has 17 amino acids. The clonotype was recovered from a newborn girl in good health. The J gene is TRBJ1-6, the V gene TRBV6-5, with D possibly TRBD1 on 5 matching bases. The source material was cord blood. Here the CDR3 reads CASRVTSSAGQNSPLHF. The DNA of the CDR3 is TGTGCCAGCAGAGTTACTTCCTCGGCAGGGCAAAATTCACCCCTCCACTTT.